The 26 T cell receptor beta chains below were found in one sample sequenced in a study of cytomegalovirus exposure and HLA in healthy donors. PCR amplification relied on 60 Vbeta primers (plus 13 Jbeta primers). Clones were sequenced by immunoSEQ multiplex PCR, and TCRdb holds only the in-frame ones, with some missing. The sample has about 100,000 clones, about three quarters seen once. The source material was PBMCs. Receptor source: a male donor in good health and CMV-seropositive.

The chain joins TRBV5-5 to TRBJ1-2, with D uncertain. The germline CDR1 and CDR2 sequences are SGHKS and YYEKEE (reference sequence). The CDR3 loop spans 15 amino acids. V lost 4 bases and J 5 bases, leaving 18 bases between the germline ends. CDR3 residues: CASSPWNRGGYGYTF. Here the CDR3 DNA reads TGTGCCAGCAGCCCATGGAATCGGGGAGGGTATGGCTACACCTTC.

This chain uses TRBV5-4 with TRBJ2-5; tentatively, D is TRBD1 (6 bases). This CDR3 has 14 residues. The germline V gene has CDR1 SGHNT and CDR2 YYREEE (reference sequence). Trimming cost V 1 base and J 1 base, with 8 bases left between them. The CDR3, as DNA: TGTGCCAGCAGCTTGCTACAGGGCCAAGAGACCCAGTACTTC. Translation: CASSLLQGQETQYF.

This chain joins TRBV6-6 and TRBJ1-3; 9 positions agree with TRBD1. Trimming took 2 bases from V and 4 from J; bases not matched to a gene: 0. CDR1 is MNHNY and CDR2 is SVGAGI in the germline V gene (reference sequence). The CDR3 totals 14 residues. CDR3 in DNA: TGTGCCAGCAGTTACGGACAGGGGGGAAACACCATATATTTT. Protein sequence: CASSYGQGGNTIYF.

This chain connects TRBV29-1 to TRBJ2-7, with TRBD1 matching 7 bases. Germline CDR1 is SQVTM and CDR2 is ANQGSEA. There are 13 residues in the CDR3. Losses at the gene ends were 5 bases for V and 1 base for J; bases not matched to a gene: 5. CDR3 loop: CSVRRTGSYEQYF. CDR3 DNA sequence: TGCAGCGTTCGGCGGACAGGATCCTACGAGCAGTACTTC.

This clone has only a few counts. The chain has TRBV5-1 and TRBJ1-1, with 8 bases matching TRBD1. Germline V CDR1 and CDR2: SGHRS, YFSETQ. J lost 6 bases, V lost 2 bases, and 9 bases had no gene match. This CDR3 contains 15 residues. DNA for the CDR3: TGCGCCAGCAGCTTTTCCGGTGGACAGGGCTCTGAAGCTTTCTTT. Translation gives CASSFSGGQGSEAFF.

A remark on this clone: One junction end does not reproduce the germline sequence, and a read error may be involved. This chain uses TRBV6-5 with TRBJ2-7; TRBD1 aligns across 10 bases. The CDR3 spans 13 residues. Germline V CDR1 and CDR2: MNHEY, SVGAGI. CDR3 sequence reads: CASRSGTGAPPGF. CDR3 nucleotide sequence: TGTGCCAGCAGATCCGGGACAGGGGCCCCCCCAGGCTTC.

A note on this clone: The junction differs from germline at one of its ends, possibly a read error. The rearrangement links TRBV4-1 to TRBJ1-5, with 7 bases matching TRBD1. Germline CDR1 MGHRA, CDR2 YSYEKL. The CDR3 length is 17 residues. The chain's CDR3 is CASRQDGNRGSNQPQHF. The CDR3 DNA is TGCGCCAGCAGACAAGATGGGAACAGGGGAAGCAATCAGCCCCAGCATTTT.

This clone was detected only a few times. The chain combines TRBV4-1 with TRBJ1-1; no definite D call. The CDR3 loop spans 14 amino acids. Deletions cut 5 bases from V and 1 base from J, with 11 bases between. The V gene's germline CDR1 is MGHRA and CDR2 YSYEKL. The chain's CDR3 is CASSYARGNTEAFF. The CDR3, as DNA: TGCGCCAGCAGCTACGCCCGGGGGAACACTGAAGCTTTCTTT.

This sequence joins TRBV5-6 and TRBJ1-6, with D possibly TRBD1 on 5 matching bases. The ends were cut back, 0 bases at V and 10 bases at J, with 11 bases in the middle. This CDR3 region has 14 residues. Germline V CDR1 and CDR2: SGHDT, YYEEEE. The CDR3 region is CASSLGLQGSPLHF. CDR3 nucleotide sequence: TGTGCCAGCAGCTTGGGTTTGCAGGGATCACCCCTCCACTTT.

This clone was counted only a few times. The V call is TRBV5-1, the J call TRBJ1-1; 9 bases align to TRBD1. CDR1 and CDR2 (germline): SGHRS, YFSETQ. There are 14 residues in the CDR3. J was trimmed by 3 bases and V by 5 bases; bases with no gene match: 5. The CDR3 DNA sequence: TGCGCCAGCAGTACACAGGGGGCCGACACTGAAGCTTTCTTT. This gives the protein CASSTQGADTEAFF.

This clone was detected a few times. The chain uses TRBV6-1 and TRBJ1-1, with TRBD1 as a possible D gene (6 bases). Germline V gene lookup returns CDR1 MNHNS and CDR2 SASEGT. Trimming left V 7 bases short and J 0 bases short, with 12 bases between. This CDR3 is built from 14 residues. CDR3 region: CASTRQALNTEAFF. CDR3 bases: TGTGCCAGCACCCGACAGGCCCTGAACACTGAAGCTTTCTTT.

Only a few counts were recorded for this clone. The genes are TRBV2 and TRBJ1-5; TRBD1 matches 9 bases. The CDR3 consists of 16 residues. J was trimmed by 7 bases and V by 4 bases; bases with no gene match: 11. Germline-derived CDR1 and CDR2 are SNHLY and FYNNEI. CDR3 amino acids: CASSGAGGQGGQPQHF. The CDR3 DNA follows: TGTGCCAGCAGTGGGGCTGGGGGACAGGGTGGCCAGCCCCAGCATTTT.

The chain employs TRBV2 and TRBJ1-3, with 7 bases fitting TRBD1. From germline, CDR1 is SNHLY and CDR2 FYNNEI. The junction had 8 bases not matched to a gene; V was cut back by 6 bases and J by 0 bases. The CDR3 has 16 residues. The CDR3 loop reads CASRRDSLFSGNTIYF. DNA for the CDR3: TGTGCCAGCAGGCGGGACAGTCTTTTCTCTGGAAACACCATATATTTT.

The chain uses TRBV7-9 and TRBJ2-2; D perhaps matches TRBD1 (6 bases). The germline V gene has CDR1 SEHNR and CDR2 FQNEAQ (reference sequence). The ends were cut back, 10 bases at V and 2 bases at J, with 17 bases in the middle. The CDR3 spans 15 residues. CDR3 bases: TGTGCCACACCCCCTGGGGGCGCAAACACCGGGGAGCTGTTTTTT. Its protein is CATPPGGANTGELFF.

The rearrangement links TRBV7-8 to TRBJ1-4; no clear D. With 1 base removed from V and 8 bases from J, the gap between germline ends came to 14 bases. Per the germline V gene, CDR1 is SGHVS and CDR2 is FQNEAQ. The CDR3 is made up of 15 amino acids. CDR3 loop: CASSLDRVGFEKLFF. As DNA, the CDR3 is TGTGCCAGCAGCTTAGACCGGGTTGGGTTCGAAAAACTGTTTTTT.

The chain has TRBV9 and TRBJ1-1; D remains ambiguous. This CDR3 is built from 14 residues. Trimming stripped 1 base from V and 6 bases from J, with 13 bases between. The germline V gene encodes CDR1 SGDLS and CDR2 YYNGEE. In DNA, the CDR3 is TGTGCCAGCAGCGTACCCCAGGCCTTGCCTGAAGCTTTCTTT. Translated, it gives CASSVPQALPEAFF. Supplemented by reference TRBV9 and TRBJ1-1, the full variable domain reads DSGVTQTPKHLITATGQRVTLRCSPRSGDLSVYWYQQSLDQGLQFLIQYYNGEERAKGNILERFSAQQFPDLHSELNLSSLELGDSALYFCASSVPQALPEAFFGQGTRLTVV.

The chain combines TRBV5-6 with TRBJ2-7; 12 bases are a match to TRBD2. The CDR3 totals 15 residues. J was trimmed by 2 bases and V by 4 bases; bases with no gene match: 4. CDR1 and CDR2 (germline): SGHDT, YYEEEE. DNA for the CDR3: TGTGCCAGCAGCGGCTCTAGCGGGGGGGCCTACGAGCAGTACTTC. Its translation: CASSGSSGGAYEQYF.

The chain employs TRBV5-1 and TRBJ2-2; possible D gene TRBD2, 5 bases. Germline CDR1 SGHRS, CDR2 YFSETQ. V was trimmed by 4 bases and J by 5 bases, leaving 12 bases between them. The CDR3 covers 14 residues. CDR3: CASSMRTGTGELFF. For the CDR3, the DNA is TGCGCCAGCAGCATGCGGACGGGAACCGGGGAGCTGTTTTTT.

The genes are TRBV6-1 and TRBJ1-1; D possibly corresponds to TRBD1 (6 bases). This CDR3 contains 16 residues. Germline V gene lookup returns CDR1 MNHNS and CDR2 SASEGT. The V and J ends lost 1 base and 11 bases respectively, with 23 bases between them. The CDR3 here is CASSEGNRWGHRGAFF. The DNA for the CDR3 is TGTGCCAGCAGTGAAGGCAATAGGTGGGGGCATAGAGGGGCTTTCTTT.

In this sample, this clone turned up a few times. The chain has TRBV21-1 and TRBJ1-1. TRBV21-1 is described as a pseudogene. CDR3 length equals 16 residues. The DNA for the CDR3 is TGTGCCAGCAGCAAAGTTGGGGGAGGGGGGAACACTGAAGCTTTCTTT. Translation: CASSKVGGGGNTEAFF.

Here the CDR3 reads CASSPGKGRYGYTF. DNA of the CDR3: TGTGCCAGCAGCCCAGGGAAGGGGCGCTATGGCTACACCTTC. This chain links TRBV7-9 with TRBJ1-2, with D perhaps TRBD1 (5 bases). CDR1 is SEHNR and CDR2 is FQNEAQ in the germline V gene (reference sequence). Trimming removed 5 bases at V and 4 bases at J, with 14 bases between. CDR3 length: 14 residues.

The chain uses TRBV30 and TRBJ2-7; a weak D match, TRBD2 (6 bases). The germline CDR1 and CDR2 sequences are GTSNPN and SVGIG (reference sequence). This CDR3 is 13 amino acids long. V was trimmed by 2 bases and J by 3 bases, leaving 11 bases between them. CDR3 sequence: CAWSTGLNYEQYF. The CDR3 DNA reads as TGTGCCTGGAGTACGGGACTCAACTACGAGCAGTACTTC.

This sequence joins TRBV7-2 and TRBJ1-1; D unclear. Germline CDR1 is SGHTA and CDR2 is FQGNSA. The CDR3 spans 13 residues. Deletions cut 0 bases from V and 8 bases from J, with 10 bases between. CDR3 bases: TGTGCCAGCAGCTTAGCGGACCGGAGGGAAGCTTTCTTT. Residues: CASSLADRREAFF.

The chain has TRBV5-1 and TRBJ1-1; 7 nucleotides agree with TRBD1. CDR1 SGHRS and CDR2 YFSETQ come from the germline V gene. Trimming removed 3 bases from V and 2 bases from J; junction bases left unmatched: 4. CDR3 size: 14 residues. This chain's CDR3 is CASSWDRVNTEAFF. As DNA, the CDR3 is TGCGCCAGCAGCTGGGACAGAGTAAACACTGAAGCTTTCTTT.

CDR3 protein: CAWSPSRGAAEKLFF. The CDR3 coding sequence is TGTGCCTGGAGCCCCTCACGGGGGGCTGCTGAAAAACTGTTTTTT. J is TRBJ1-4 and V is TRBV30; possible D gene TRBD1, 6 bases. CDR3 length equals 15 residues. Germline lookup yields CDR1 GTSNPN and CDR2 SVGIG (reference sequence). With 3 bases removed from V and 7 bases from J, the gap between germline ends came to 18 bases.

Written as DNA, the CDR3 is TGTGCCAGCAGCCAGGGACAGGGAGTTTCCGGGGAGCTGTTTTTT. As protein: CASSQGQGVSGELFF. The J gene is TRBJ2-2, the V gene TRBV5-4; 9 bases agree with TRBD1. The CDR3 runs to 15 residues. From germline, CDR1 is SGHNT and CDR2 YYREEE (reference sequence). V was clipped by 4 bases and J by 6 bases; unmatched bases: 7.